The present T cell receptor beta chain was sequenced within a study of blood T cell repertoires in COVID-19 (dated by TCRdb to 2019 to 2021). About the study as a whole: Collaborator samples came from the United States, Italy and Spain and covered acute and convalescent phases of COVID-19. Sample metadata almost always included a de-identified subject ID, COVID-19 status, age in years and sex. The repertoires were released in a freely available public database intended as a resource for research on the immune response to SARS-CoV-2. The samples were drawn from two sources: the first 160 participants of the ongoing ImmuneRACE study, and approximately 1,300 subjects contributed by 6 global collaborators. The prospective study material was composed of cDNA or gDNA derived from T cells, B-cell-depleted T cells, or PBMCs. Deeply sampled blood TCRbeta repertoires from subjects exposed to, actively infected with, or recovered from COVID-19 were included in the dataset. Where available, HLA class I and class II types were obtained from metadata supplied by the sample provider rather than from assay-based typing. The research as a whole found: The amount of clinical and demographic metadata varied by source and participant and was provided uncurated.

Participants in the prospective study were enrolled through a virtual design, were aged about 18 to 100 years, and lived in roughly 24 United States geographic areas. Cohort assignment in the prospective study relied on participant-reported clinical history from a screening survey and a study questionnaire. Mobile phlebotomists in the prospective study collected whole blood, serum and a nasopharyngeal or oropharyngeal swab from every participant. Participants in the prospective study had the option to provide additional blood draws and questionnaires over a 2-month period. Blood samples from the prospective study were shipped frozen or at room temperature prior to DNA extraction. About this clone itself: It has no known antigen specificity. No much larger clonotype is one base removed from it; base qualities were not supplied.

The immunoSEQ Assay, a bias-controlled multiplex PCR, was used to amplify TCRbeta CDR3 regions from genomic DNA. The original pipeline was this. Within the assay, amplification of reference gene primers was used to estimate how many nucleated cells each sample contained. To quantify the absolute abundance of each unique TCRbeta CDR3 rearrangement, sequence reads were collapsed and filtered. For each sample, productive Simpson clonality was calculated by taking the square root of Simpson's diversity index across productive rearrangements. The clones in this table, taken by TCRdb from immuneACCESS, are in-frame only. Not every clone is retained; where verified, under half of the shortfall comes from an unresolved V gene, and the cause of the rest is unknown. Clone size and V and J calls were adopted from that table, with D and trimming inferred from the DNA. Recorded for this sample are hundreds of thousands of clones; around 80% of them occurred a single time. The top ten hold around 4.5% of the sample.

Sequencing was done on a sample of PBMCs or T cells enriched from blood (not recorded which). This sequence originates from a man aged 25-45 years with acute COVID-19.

The CDR3 protein sequence reads: CASSLLGPSGGNSPLHF. Here is the DNA: TGTGCCAGCAGCTTATTAGGGCCTTCGGGGGGCAATTCACCCCTCCACTTT. The rearranged segments are TRBV7-3 and TRBJ1-6, with a weak D call of TRBD1 (6 bases match). V drops 2 bases and J drops 7 bases, leaving 18 bases in between. The CDR3 spans 17 residues, from the cysteine through the phenylalanine. Only the CDR3 DNA stays, 51 bases, in frame from base 1. The germline V gene encodes CDR1 SGHTA and CDR2 FQGTGA.